What follows are 29 T cell receptor beta chains derived from one specimen sequenced in a study of cytomegalovirus exposure and HLA in healthy donors. The PCR had 60 Vbeta and 13 Jbeta primers. TCRdb's table, derived via immunoSEQ multiplex PCR, lists solely in-frame clones and lacks some. The sample yields 170,000 or so clones, 75% to 90% seen once. Sequencing was done on a sample of PBMCs. Receptor source: a woman between 18 and 29 years old in good health and CMV-seronegative.

This clone has just a few counts. This chain joins TRBV12-5 and TRBJ2-7, with D perhaps matching TRBD1 (6 bases). Trimming left V 6 bases short and J 4 bases short, with 10 bases between. Germline V lookup: CDR1 LGHNT, CDR2 FRNRAP. The CDR3 runs 12 residues. CDR3 residues: CASGTGQYEQYF. The CDR3 DNA reads as TGTGCTAGTGGGACCGGACAGTACGAGCAGTACTTC.

The chain uses TRBV2 and TRBJ1-5; 8 bases fit TRBD1. Trimming removed 2 bases from V and 7 bases from J; junction bases left unmatched: 7. Germline loops: CDR1 SNHLY, CDR2 FYNNEI. There are 15 residues in the CDR3. The CDR3 reads CASSEQGAPRQPQHF. DNA of the CDR3: TGTGCCAGCAGTGAACAGGGGGCGCCCAGGCAGCCCCAGCATTTT.

The chain combines TRBV6-1 with TRBJ2-1; 11 bases map to TRBD2. Germline assignment: CDR1 MNHNS and CDR2 SASEGT. V lost 1 base, J lost 8 bases, and 10 bases stayed unmatched. The CDR3 sequence is 17 residues long. The CDR3 protein is CASSEDLLAGVVDEQFF. In DNA, the CDR3 is TGTGCCAGCAGTGAAGACTTACTAGCGGGAGTAGTGGATGAGCAGTTCTTC.

The chain recombines TRBV9 with TRBJ1-3, with a tentative D call TRBD1 (6 bases). The CDR3 has 16 amino acids. The germline V gene has CDR1 SGDLS and CDR2 YYNGEE. Trimming stripped 0 bases from V and 4 bases from J, with 14 bases between. The DNA of the CDR3 is TGTGCCAGCAGCGTAGGGTCCAGGGGTACCGGAAACACCATATATTTT. Translated, it gives CASSVGSRGTGNTIYF.

The CDR3 sequence is CASRSGGYEQYF. The CDR3 coding sequence is TGCGCCAGCAGATCAGGGGGCTACGAGCAGTACTTC. The rearrangement uses TRBV10-1 and TRBJ2-7; TRBD1 matches at 7 bases. This CDR3 is built from 12 residues. Germline V CDR1 and CDR2: WNHNN, SYGVQD (reference sequence). Trimming took 6 bases from V and 3 from J; bases not matched to a gene: 2.

J is TRBJ2-7 and V is TRBV21-1; TRBD2 was called by the table and not checked on the DNA. TRBV21-1 is listed as a pseudogene. The CDR3 length is 16 residues. The CDR3 region has the DNA TGTGCCAGCAGCTCGGGGAATCTAGCCCGCTGTAACGAGCAGTACTTC. Translated: CASSSGNLARCNEQYF.

V and J are TRBV9 and TRBJ1-1; TRBD1 is a possible D gene (5 bases). Per the germline V gene, CDR1 is SGDLS and CDR2 is YYNGEE. There are 13 residues in the CDR3. The ends were cut back, 5 bases at V and 4 bases at J, with 12 bases in the middle. This chain's CDR3 is CASRRGEGTEAFF. The CDR3 DNA reads as TGTGCCAGCAGGCGAGGGGAGGGCACTGAAGCTTTCTTT. Combining the CDR3 with reference TRBV9 and TRBJ1-1 gives the whole variable domain DSGVTQTPKHLITATGQRVTLRCSPRSGDLSVYWYQQSLDQGLQFLIQYYNGEERAKGNILERFSAQQFPDLHSELNLSSLELGDSALYFCASRRGEGTEAFFGQGTRLTVV.

This clone was picked up one time. The V and J genes are TRBV2 and TRBJ2-7, with D uncertain. The CDR3 spans 10 residues. Trimming cost V 6 bases and J 3 bases, with 3 bases left between them. Germline CDR1 reads SNHLY; CDR2 reads FYNNEI. The CDR3 sequence is CASSYYEQYF. CDR3 sequence (DNA): TGTGCCAGCAGCTACTACGAGCAGTACTTC.

This chain uses TRBV28 with TRBJ1-1; 7 positions agree with TRBD1. The V and J ends lost 8 bases and 6 bases, in that order; junction bases with no gene match: 12. This CDR3 is built from 14 residues. The germline gives CDR1 MDHEN, CDR2 SYDVKM. In nucleotides, the CDR3 is TGTGCCAGCCAGACAGGGACGAGGATGGCTGAAGCTTTCTTT. Its translation is CASQTGTRMAEAFF.

This clone occurred a few times. The chain carries TRBV6-1 and TRBJ1-1, with 9 bases that match TRBD1. Germline assignment: CDR1 MNHNS and CDR2 SASEGT. CDR3 length: 13 residues. V was pared by 6 bases and J by 6 bases, with 5 bases of the junction left unmatched. CDR3 DNA sequence: TGTGCCAGCAGGGACAGGGGTTATGCTGAAGCTTTCTTT. Amino acid sequence: CASRDRGYAEAFF.

In DNA form, the CDR3 reads TGTGCCAGCTCACCAGGACAGGGGGTAGCCTACGAGCAGTACTTC. Encoded protein: CASSPGQGVAYEQYF. The chain joins TRBV18 to TRBJ2-7, with 10 bases that match TRBD1. The V segment lost 2 bases and the J segment 2 bases; nucleotides outside the gene matches: 3. Germline CDR1 reads KGHSH; CDR2 reads LQKENI. CDR3 length equals 15 residues. The whole variable domain, filled in from reference TRBV18 and TRBJ2-7, reads NAGVMQNPRHLVRRRGQEARLRCSPMKGHSHVYWYRQLPEEGLKFMVYLQKENIIDESGMPKERFSAEFPKEGPSILRIQQVVRGDSAAYFCASSPGQGVAYEQYFGPGTRLTVT.

This clone was counted once. The chain has TRBV6-5 and TRBJ2-3; 7 bases fit TRBD2. Germline V lookup: CDR1 MNHEY, CDR2 SVGAGI. The CDR3 length is 14 residues. V lost 2 bases to trimming and J lost 9 bases; unmatched junction nucleotides: 8. CDR3 sequence (DNA): TGTGCCAGCAGTTACAGAGGTGCGGGAGTGACGCAGTATTTT. This translates into CASSYRGAGVTQYF.

The genes are TRBV5-8 and TRBJ2-3; D not resolved. Germline V gives CDR1 SGHTS, CDR2 YDEGEE. Between the trimmed V and J ends, which lost 5 bases and 1 base, there was a span of 5 bases. The CDR3 totals 12 residues. DNA of the CDR3: TGTGCCAGCAGACTCCGCACAGATACGCAGTATTTT. Encoded protein: CASRLRTDTQYF.

The V call is TRBV7-6, the J call TRBJ2-6; D call uncertain. The CDR3 has 16 amino acids. V dropped 1 base and J dropped 2 bases, with 9 bases sitting between them. CDR1 SGHVS and CDR2 FNYEAQ come from the germline V gene. The CDR3 region is CASSLGSGTGANVLTF. CDR3 nucleotide sequence: TGTGCCAGCAGCTTAGGGTCCGGTACTGGGGCCAACGTCCTGACTTTC.

As for this clone: Mismatch with germline at one junction end may stem from a read error. V usage is TRBV5-1 and J usage is TRBJ1-2; 9 nucleotides match TRBD1. The CDR3 runs to 13 residues. CDR1 is SGHRS and CDR2 is YFSETQ in the germline V gene. The CDR3 region has the DNA TGCGCCAGCAGCTTGAGACAGGGGGAAGGCTACCCCTTC. It is translated as CASSLRQGEGYPF. The full variable domain, completed using reference TRBV5-1 and TRBJ1-2, is KAGVTQTPRYLIKTRGQQVTLSCSPISGHRSVSWYQQTPGQGLQFLFEYFSETQRNKGNFPGRFSGRQFSNSRSEMNVSTLELGDSALYLCASSLRQGEGYPFGSGTRLTVV.

The gene calls are TRBV11-1 and TRBJ2-5; 11 bases align to TRBD2. Unmatched junction bases numbered 6, after V lost 4 bases and J lost 5 bases. From germline, CDR1 is SGHAT and CDR2 FQDESV (reference sequence). CDR3 length: 15 amino acids. In nucleotides, the CDR3 is TGTGCCAGCAGCTCAAGACTAGCGGGATTTGAGACCCAGTACTTC. Translating it yields CASSSRLAGFETQYF. The full variable domain, rest sourced from reference TRBV11-1 and TRBJ2-5, is EAEVAQSPRYKITEKSQAVAFWCDPISGHATLYWYRQILGQGPELLVQFQDESVVDDSQLPKDRFSAERLKGVDSTLKIQPAELGDSAMYLCASSSRLAGFETQYFGPGTRLLVL.

The chain combines TRBV4-1 with TRBJ1-2; tentatively, D is TRBD1 (5 bases). Germline loops: CDR1 MGHRA, CDR2 YSYEKL. The germline V and J ends were trimmed by 1 base and 8 bases, with 17 bases remaining between them. There are 15 residues in the CDR3. The CDR3, as DNA: TGCGCCAGCAGCCAAGTGCCCGGGACTCACGAGGGCTACACCTTC. Translation: CASSQVPGTHEGYTF.

The rearrangement uses TRBV6-1 and TRBJ1-4; 7 bases fit TRBD1. CDR1 is MNHNS, CDR2 SASEGT, per germline. The junction had 4 bases not matched to a gene; V was cut back by 5 bases and J by 4 bases. This CDR3 is built from 14 residues. CDR3 bases: TGTGCCAGCAGTCGACAGGGACTTAATGAAAAACTGTTTTTT. Protein product: CASSRQGLNEKLFF.

In DNA form, the CDR3 reads TGTGCCAGCAGACGCGGACGGTGGATCAGGACTTACTTC. It is translated as CASRRGRWIRTYF. J is TRBJ2-7 and V is TRBV28; TRBD2 might be the D (5 bases). V was trimmed by 6 bases and J by 13 bases, leaving 22 bases between them. This CDR3 has 13 amino acids. Germline V gene sequence: CDR1 MDHEN, CDR2 SYDVKM.

The chain combines TRBV6-5 with TRBJ2-5; D is perhaps TRBD1 (6 bases). The J call may be incorrect, as the DNA end agrees better with TRBJ2-7. Germline V gene data show CDR1 as MNHEY and CDR2 as SVGAGI. The CDR3 consists of 14 residues. DNA of the CDR3: TGTGCCAGCAGTGAACCGGGCCAGGGGTACGAGCAGTACTTC. Protein sequence: CASSEPGQGYEQYF.

The chain has TRBV7-2 and TRBJ1-4, with no clear D. CDR3 length equals 13 residues. Germline values: CDR1 SGHTA, CDR2 FQGNSA. The V and J ends lost 4 bases and 0 bases respectively, with 3 bases between them. The CDR3 sequence is CASSSTTNEKLFF. In DNA, the CDR3 is TGTGCCAGCAGCTCCACAACTAATGAAAAACTGTTTTTT.

The J gene is TRBJ1-2, the V gene TRBV28; possible D gene TRBD1, 5 bases. The CDR3 sequence is 14 residues long. CDR1 and CDR2 from the germline V gene are MDHEN and SYDVKM. V was pared by 4 bases and J by 8 bases, with 17 bases between. In DNA, the CDR3 is TGTGCCAGCAGTTGGAGGGGCCGCAGCTGGGGCTACACCTTC. This gives the protein CASSWRGRSWGYTF.

This clone has only a few counts. This rearrangement joins TRBV6-5 to TRBJ1-4; D is perhaps TRBD1 (5 bases). The CDR3 runs 14 residues. The V and J ends lost 6 bases and 7 bases respectively, with 15 bases between them. Germline lookup yields CDR1 MNHEY and CDR2 SVGAGI. In DNA form, the CDR3 reads TGTGCCAGCAGACCACGGGGGGTCAGTGAAAAACTGTTTTTT. This codes for CASRPRGVSEKLFF.

The chain carries TRBV7-9 and TRBJ2-1; unclear D gene. The length of the CDR3 is 12 residues. V was cut by 2 bases and J by 5 bases, with 4 bases left in between. Germline CDR1 SEHNR, CDR2 FQNEAQ (reference sequence). The CDR3 spells CASSLLDNEQFF. The CDR3 DNA reads as TGTGCCAGCAGCTTACTAGACAATGAGCAGTTCTTC.

This chain joins TRBV5-1 and TRBJ1-2; maybe TRBD1 (5 bases). From germline, CDR1 is SGHRS and CDR2 YFSETQ. Trimming left V 5 bases short and J 6 bases short, with 20 bases between. The CDR3 has 15 amino acids. The CDR3 bases are TGCGCCAGCAGTCGTAGCCCTACGGAGGGGAATGGCTACACCTTC. It codes for CASSRSPTEGNGYTF.

The chain is built from TRBV2 and TRBJ2-7; 7 bases map to TRBD2. The CDR3 is made up of 14 amino acids. The V and J ends lost 8 bases and 0 bases, in that order; junction bases with no gene match: 7. Germline V CDR1 and CDR2: SNHLY, FYNNEI. CDR3 coding DNA: TGTGCCAGCGGGTCGTGGGGGGGCTCCTACGAGCAGTACTTC. Amino acids: CASGSWGGSYEQYF.

The chain couples TRBV6-5 to TRBJ2-2; D gene ambiguous. The V end was cut by 2 bases, the J end by 4 bases, with 5 bases between. The length of the CDR3 is 13 residues. The germline CDR1 and CDR2 sequences are MNHEY and SVGAGI. This chain's CDR3 is CASSYLPTGELFF. CDR3 nucleotides: TGTGCCAGCAGTTACCTCCCCACCGGGGAGCTGTTTTTT.

V and J are TRBV18 and TRBJ2-2; 8 bases line up with TRBD2. CDR3 length: 16 residues. CDR1 KGHSH and CDR2 LQKENI come from the germline V gene. V gave up 5 bases and J gave up 0 bases; unmatched junction bases: 5. The CDR3 spells CASSESAGANTGELFF. The CDR3 nucleotides read TGTGCCAGCTCAGAATCAGCGGGAGCGAACACCGGGGAGCTGTTTTTT. Variable domain in full (rest from reference TRBV18 and TRBJ2-2): NAGVMQNPRHLVRRRGQEARLRCSPMKGHSHVYWYRQLPEEGLKFMVYLQKENIIDESGMPKERFSAEFPKEGPSILRIQQVVRGDSAAYFCASSESAGANTGELFFGEGSRLTVL.

The chain has TRBV19 and TRBJ1-3; D ambiguous. The germline gives CDR1 LNHDA, CDR2 SQIVND (reference sequence). CDR3 length: 15 amino acids. Between the trimmed V and J ends, which lost 5 bases and 3 bases, there was a span of 14 bases. The CDR3, as DNA: TGTGCCAGTAGTGTTTCCCCACATCGTGGAAACACCATATATTTT. Protein sequence: CASSVSPHRGNTIYF.